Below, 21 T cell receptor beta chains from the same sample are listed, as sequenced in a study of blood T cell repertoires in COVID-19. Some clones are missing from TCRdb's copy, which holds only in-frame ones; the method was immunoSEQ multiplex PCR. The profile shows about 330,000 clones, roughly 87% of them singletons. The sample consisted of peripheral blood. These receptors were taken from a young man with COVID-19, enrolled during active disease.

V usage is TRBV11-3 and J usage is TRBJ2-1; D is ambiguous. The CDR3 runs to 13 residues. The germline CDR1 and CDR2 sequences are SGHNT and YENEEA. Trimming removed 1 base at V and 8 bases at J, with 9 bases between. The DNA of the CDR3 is TGTGCCAGCAGCTTAGCGGTTGATTATGAGCAGTTCTTC. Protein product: CASSLAVDYEQFF.

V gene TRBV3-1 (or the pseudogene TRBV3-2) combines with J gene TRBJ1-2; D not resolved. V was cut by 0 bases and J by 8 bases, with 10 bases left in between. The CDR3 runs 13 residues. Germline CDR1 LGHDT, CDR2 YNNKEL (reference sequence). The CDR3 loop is CASSQEGAGGYTF. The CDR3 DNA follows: TGTGCCAGCAGCCAAGAAGGAGCGGGAGGCTACACCTTC.

CDR3 region: CASSARGTDSGYTF. The CDR3, as DNA: TGTGCCAGCAGCGCCAGAGGGACAGACAGCGGCTACACCTTC. J is TRBJ1-2 and V is TRBV6-5; 7 bases match TRBD1. CDR3 size: 14 residues. With 6 bases clipped from V and 8 bases from J, the junction kept 12 bases outside the gene matches. The germline V gene encodes CDR1 MNHEY and CDR2 SVGAGI.

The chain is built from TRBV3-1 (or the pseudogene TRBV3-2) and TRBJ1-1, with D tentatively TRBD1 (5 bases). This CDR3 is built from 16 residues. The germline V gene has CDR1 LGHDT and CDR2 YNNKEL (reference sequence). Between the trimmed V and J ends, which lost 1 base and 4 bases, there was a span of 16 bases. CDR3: CASSQALTQGSTEAFF. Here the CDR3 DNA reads TGTGCCAGCAGCCAAGCGTTAACTCAGGGCAGCACTGAAGCTTTCTTT.

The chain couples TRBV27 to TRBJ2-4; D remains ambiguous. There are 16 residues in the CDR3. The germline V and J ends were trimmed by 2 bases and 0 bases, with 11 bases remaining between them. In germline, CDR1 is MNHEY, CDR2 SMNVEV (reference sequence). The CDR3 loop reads CASSLGVLLAKNIQYF. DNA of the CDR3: TGTGCCAGCAGTTTAGGAGTGCTACTAGCCAAAAACATTCAGTACTTC.

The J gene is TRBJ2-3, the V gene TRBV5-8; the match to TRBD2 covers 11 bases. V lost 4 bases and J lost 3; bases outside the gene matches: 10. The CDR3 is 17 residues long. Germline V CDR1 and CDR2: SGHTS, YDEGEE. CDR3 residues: CASSAVPGLAATDTQYF. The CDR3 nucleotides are TGTGCCAGCAGCGCAGTTCCGGGACTAGCGGCTACAGATACGCAGTATTTT.

The CDR3 DNA reads TGCGCCAGCAGCCAAGGCCTGGACAGGGCAAATCAGCCCCAGCATTTT. Translated: CASSQGLDRANQPQHF. The chain has TRBV4-1 and TRBJ1-5; TRBD1 agrees at 8 bases. CDR1 and CDR2 from the germline V gene are MGHRA and YSYEKL. The CDR3 covers 16 residues. Germline trimming cut 1 base from V and 4 bases from J; bases unmatched to any gene: 6.

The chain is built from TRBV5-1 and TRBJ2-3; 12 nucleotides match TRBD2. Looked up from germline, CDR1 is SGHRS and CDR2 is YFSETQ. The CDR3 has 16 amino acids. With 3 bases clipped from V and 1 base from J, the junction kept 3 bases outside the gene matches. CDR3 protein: CASSSRTSGGTDTQYF. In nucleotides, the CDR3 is TGCGCCAGCAGCTCGAGGACTAGCGGGGGCACAGATACGCAGTATTTT.

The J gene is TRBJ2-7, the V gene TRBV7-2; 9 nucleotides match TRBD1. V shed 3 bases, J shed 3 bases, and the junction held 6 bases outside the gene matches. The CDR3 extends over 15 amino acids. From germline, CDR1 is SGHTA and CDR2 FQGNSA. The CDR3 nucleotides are TGTGCCAGCAGCTTCCAACCGGGACAGGGCTACGAGCAGTACTTC. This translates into CASSFQPGQGYEQYF.

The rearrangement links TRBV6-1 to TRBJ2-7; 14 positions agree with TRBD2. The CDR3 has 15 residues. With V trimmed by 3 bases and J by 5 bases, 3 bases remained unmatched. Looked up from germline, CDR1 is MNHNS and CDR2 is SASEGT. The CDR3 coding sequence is TGTGCCAGCAGTGAGGGGACTAGCGGGAGCCACGAGCAGTACTTC. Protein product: CASSEGTSGSHEQYF.

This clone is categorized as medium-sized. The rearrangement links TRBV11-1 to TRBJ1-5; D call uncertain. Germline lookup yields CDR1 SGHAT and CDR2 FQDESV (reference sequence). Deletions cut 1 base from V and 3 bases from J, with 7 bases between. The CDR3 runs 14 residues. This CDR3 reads CASSLGDNNQPQHF. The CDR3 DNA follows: TGTGCCAGCAGCTTAGGAGACAACAATCAGCCCCAGCATTTT.

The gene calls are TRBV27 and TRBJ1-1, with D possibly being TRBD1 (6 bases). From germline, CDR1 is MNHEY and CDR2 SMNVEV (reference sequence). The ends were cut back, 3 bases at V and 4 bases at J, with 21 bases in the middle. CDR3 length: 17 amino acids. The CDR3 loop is CASSLLSGSGVGTEAFF. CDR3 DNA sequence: TGTGCCAGCAGTTTGTTAAGCGGTTCAGGGGTCGGCACTGAAGCTTTCTTT.

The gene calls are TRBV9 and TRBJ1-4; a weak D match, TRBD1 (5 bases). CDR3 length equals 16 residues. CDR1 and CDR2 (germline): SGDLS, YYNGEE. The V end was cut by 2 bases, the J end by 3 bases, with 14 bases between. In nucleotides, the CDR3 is TGTGCCAGCAGCGTCTCCCAGGGTAGGGCTAATGAAAAACTGTTTTTT. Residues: CASSVSQGRANEKLFF. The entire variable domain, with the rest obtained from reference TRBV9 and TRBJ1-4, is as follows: DSGVTQTPKHLITATGQRVTLRCSPRSGDLSVYWYQQSLDQGLQFLIQYYNGEERAKGNILERFSAQQFPDLHSELNLSSLELGDSALYFCASSVSQGRANEKLFFGSGTQLSVL.

CDR3 in amino acids: CASRSTGTGGTEAFF. In DNA, the CDR3 is TGTGCCAGCAGATCGACCGGGACAGGGGGCACTGAAGCTTTCTTT. The chain combines TRBV7-8 with TRBJ1-1; 11 nucleotides agree with TRBD1. J lost 4 bases, V lost 6 bases, and 7 bases had no gene match. The germline gives CDR1 SGHVS, CDR2 FQNEAQ. The CDR3 has 15 amino acids.

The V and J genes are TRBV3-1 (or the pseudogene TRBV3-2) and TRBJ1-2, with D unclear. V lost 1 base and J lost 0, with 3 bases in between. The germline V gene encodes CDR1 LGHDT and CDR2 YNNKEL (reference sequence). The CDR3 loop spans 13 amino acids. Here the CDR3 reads CASSQAANYGYTF. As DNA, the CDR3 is TGTGCCAGCAGCCAAGCAGCTAACTATGGCTACACCTTC.

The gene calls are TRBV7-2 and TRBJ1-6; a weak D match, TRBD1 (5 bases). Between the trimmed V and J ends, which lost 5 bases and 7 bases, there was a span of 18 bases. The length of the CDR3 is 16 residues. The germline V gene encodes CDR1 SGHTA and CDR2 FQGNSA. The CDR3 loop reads CASSTRLEGVNSPLHF. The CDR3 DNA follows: TGTGCCAGCAGCACCCGATTGGAAGGGGTCAATTCACCCCTCCACTTT.

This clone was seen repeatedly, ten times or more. This chain's CDR3 is CASSAGVWSYEQYF. The CDR3 DNA reads as TGTGCCAGTAGTGCCGGGGTATGGTCCTACGAGCAGTACTTC. The chain carries TRBV19 and TRBJ2-7, with D tentatively TRBD2 (5 bases). The CDR3 covers 14 residues. V dropped 5 bases and J dropped 1 base, with 12 bases sitting between them. Germline CDR1 is LNHDA and CDR2 is SQIVND (reference sequence).

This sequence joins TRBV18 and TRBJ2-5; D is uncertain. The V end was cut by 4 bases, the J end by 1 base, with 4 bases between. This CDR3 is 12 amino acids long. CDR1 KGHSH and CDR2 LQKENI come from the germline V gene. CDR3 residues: CASSLIQETQYF. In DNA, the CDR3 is TGTGCCAGCTCACTAATCCAAGAGACCCAGTACTTC.

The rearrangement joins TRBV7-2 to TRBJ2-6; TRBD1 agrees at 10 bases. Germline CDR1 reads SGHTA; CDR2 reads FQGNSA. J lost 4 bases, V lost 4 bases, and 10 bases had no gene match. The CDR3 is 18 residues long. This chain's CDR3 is CASSSPGQGSSGANVLTF. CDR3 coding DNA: TGTGCCAGCAGCTCACCGGGACAGGGGTCATCAGGGGCCAACGTCCTGACTTTC.

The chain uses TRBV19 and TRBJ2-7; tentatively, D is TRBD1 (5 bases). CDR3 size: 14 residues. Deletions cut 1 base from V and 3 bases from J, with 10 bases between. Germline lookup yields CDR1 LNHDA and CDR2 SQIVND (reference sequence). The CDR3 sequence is CASSIVTDFYEQYF. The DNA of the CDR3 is TGTGCCAGTAGTATAGTGACAGACTTCTACGAGCAGTACTTC.

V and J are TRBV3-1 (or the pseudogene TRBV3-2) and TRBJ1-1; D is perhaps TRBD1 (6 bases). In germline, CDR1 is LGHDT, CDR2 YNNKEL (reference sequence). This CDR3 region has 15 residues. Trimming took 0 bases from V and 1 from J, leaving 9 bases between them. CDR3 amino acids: CASSQEGGPNTEAFF. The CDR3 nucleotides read TGTGCCAGCAGCCAAGAAGGGGGTCCGAACACTGAAGCTTTCTTT.